The rows below give T cell receptor beta chains drawn from one sample of a study of blood T cell repertoires in COVID-19. Some clones are missing from TCRdb's copy, which holds only in-frame ones; the method was immunoSEQ multiplex PCR. The sample includes around 140,000 clones, around 89% of them seen just once. Sequenced sample: peripheral blood. The receptors originated from a man aged 55 to 69 with COVID-19, enrolled during active disease. CDR3s include the opening cysteine and the closing phenylalanine or tryptophan. The D gene is left open where the match is weak. Clone size is stated in some rows and not others, as once, few, many or a class when expanded.

CASSATGAGGYTF	TGTGCCAGCAGCGCGACAGGGGCGGGCGGCTACACCTTC	TRBD1	TRBJ1-2	-	TRBV7-3
CASSYAGTANYGYTF	TGTGCCAGCAGTTACGCAGGGACAGCTAACTATGGCTACACCTTC	TRBD1	TRBJ1-2	-	TRBV6-2/TRBV6-3
CASSITGRGTEAFF	TGTGCCAGCAGCATCACAGGGAGAGGCACTGAAGCTTTCTTT	-	TRBJ1-1	-	TRBV5-6
CASSPRVGNYGYTF	TGTGCCAGCAGTCCCAGGGTGGGTAACTATGGCTACACCTTC	-	TRBJ1-2	-	TRBV5-4
CASSLWDRVEKLFF	TGTGCCAGCAGCTTGTGGGACAGGGTTGAAAAACTGTTTTTT	TRBD1	TRBJ1-4	-	TRBV5-6
CASSVGKNRVNTEAFF	TGTGCCAGCAGTGTGGGTAAAAACAGGGTCAACACTGAAGCTTTCTTT	-	TRBJ1-1	-	TRBV2
CASSPRDSPNTGELFF	TGTGCCAGCAGCCCCCGGGACTCACCGAACACCGGGGAGCTGTTTTTT	-	TRBJ2-2	-	TRBV9
CASSVGGSSNYGYTF	TGTGCCAGCAGCGTAGGGGGCAGCTCTAACTATGGCTACACCTTC	-	TRBJ1-2	-	TRBV9
CAWGWTGNEKLFF	TGTGCCTGGGGCTGGACAGGGAATGAAAAACTGTTTTTT	TRBD1	TRBJ1-4	-	TRBV30
CASSIGSGGAGQTSTDTQYF	TGTGCCAGTAGTATTGGGTCGGGTGGGGCAGGCCAGACAAGCACAGATACGCAGTATTTT	-	TRBJ2-3	-	TRBV19
CASSPGQLAKNIQYF	TGTGCCAGCAGCCCCGGACAGTTAGCCAAAAACATTCAGTACTTC	-	TRBJ2-4	-	TRBV11-2
CASSQAGGPNEKLFF	TGTGCCAGCAGCCAAGCAGGTGGGCCTAATGAAAAACTGTTTTTT	-	TRBJ1-4	once	TRBV3-1/TRBV3-2
CASSTPGTATMNTEAFF	TGTGCCAGCAGCACTCCTGGGACAGCCACGATGAACACTGAAGCTTTCTTT	TRBD1	TRBJ1-1	-	TRBV5-4
CASSSRGLAQPFNEQFF	TGTGCCAGCAGTTCTCGCGGACTAGCGCAACCATTCAATGAGCAGTTCTTC	TRBD2	TRBJ2-1	-	TRBV27
CASSPPLTGGYTF	TGTGCCAGCAGTCCGCCCCTGACAGGAGGCTACACCTTC	-	TRBJ1-2	-	TRBV27
CASSQVAGGPGEQYF	TGTGCCAGCAGCCAAGTAGCGGGGGGGCCTGGAGAGCAGTACTTC	TRBD2	TRBJ2-7	-	TRBV3-1/TRBV3-2
CASSPPRDRVGLKAFF	TGTGCCAGCAGCCCACCCAGGGACAGGGTAGGTCTGAAAGCTTTCTTT	TRBD1	TRBJ1-1	few	TRBV7-8
CASSFFPSRTGELYNSPLHF	TGTGCCAGCAGTTTTTTCCCATCCCGGACAGGGGAATTATATAATTCACCCCTCCACTTT	TRBD1	TRBJ1-6	-	TRBV13
CASSSSVQGSQPQHF	TGTGCCAGCAGTTCAAGTGTGCAGGGAAGTCAGCCCCAGCATTTT	-	TRBJ1-5	-	TRBV6-5
CASRTGEGYTF	TGTGCCAGCCGGACAGGGGAAGGCTACACCTTC	TRBD1	TRBJ1-2	once	TRBV6-5
CASSDRGITYEQYF	TGTGCCAGCAGTGACCGGGGAATAACCTACGAGCAGTACTTC	-	TRBJ2-7	-	TRBV25-1
CASSQSQGGYTEAFF	TGTGCCAGTAGCCAATCACAGGGGGGCTACACTGAAGCTTTCTTT	TRBD1	TRBJ1-1	-	TRBV19
CASSLQPADYGYTF	TGTGCCAGCAGCTTACAGCCTGCAGACTATGGCTACACCTTC	-	TRBJ1-2	-	TRBV5-8
CASSLGQQDTDTQYF	TGCGCCAGCAGCTTGGGACAGCAAGACACAGATACGCAGTATTTT	-	TRBJ2-3	-	TRBV5-1
CASSESLRDTQYF	TGTGCCAGCAGCGAAAGCCTAAGAGATACGCAGTATTTT	-	TRBJ2-3	once	TRBV3-1/TRBV3-2
CASSLGGETYEQYF	TGTGCCAGCAGCTTGGGGGGGGAGACCTACGAGCAGTACTTC	-	TRBJ2-7	-	TRBV5-4
CASSQGTGKYNSPLHF	TGTGCCAGCAGCCAAGGGACAGGAAAATATAATTCACCCCTCCACTTT	TRBD1	TRBJ1-6	-	TRBV14
CASSEASGKNSPLHF	TGTGCCAGCAGTGAAGCGTCAGGGAAAAATTCACCCCTCCACTTT	-	TRBJ1-6	-	TRBV6-1
CASSQNRDSLYGYTF	TGTGCCAGCAGCCAAAACAGGGACAGTCTCTATGGCTACACCTTC	TRBD1	TRBJ1-2	-	TRBV3-1/TRBV3-2
CASSPRANYGYTF	TGTGCCAGCAGCCCCAGGGCTAACTATGGCTACACCTTC	-	TRBJ1-2	-	TRBV7-3
CASSLRFRGRQNSPLHF	TGTGCCAGCAGTTTACGTTTCAGGGGGCGGCAAAATTCACCCCTCCACTTT	TRBD1	TRBJ1-6	-	TRBV27
CASSLGDSRDGYTF	TGTGCCAGCAGCCTTGGGGACAGCCGGGATGGCTACACCTTC	TRBD1	TRBJ1-2	-	TRBV4-2
CASSLDSLSGNTIYF	TGCGCCAGCAGCTTGGACAGTCTCTCTGGAAACACCATATATTTT	-	TRBJ1-3	-	TRBV5-1
CAWGGDSNQPQHF	TGTGCCTGGGGGGGGGATAGCAATCAGCCCCAGCATTTT	-	TRBJ1-5	-	TRBV30
CASSVNRGPGNTIYF	TGCGCCAGCAGCGTTAACAGGGGGCCTGGAAACACCATATATTTT	TRBD1	TRBJ1-3	once	TRBV5-1
CASSVAPGTGSNEQYF	TGTGCCAGCAGCGTAGCTCCCGGGACAGGGAGTAACGAGCAGTACTTC	TRBD1	TRBJ2-7	-	TRBV9
CAWRPRDRGFDEQYF	TGTGCCTGGAGACCCCGGGACAGGGGATTCGACGAGCAGTACTTC	TRBD1	TRBJ2-7	-	TRBV30
CASSPFDRDRNQPQHF	TGTGCCAGCTCACCATTTGACAGGGATCGCAATCAGCCCCAGCATTTT	TRBD1	TRBJ1-5	-	TRBV18
CASSPRDRHGYTF	TGTGCCAGTAGTCCCCGGGACAGGCATGGCTACACCTTC	TRBD1	TRBJ1-2	-	TRBV19